The 2 T cell receptor beta chains listed next were all sequenced from one sample in a study of vaccination effects on CD4 cells after COVID-19. Sequencing used immunoSEQ multiplex PCR; TCRdb keeps in-frame clones, though not all of them. The table has around 54,000 clones, around 86% seen once. Their antigen targets remain unknown. Prior to sequencing, the ViraFEST assay stimulated PBMC with viral peptide pools, which expanded the antigen-specific CD4+ T cells. When more than 9 days of culture had elapsed, CD4+ T cells were isolated. This sample comprised CD4+ T cells from PBMCs cultured with HCoV-229E spike peptides, obtained before COVID-19 vaccination. These TCRs come from a human donor who received a COVID-19 vaccine.

Of note for this clone: The sample contains more than one DNA sequence encoding this CDR3. The rearrangement uses TRBV12-3 or TRBV12-4 and TRBJ2-3, with D unclear. Trimming removed 1 base at V and 2 bases at J, with 4 bases between. The CDR3 loop spans 13 amino acids. For the CDR3, the DNA is TGTGCCAGCAGTTTAGACTCCACAGATACGCAGTATTTT. This encodes CASSLDSTDTQYF.

This chain connects TRBV19 to TRBJ2-6, with 7 bases fitting TRBD1. V shed 5 bases, J shed 2 bases, and the junction held 3 bases outside the gene matches. Germline lookup yields CDR1 LNHDA and CDR2 SQIVND (reference sequence). CDR3 length: 15 residues. Here the CDR3 DNA reads TGTGCCAGTAGTCTTACAGGGGCTGGGGCCAACGTCCTGACTTTC. Translating gives CASSLTGAGANVLTF.